The 20 T cell receptor beta chains presented below share a single source sample, sequenced in a study of radiotherapy plus CTLA-4 blockade in lung cancer. Profiling relied on immunoSEQ multiplex PCR, and the TCRdb table lists in-frame clones only, not all of them. The repertoire consists of tens of thousands of clones, with around 81% occurring once and the leading ten covering less than 4%. The specimen comprised peripheral blood, sampled from a patient treated with radiotherapy plus ipilimumab. The receptors originated from a human donor with non-small cell lung cancer who had a partial response to radiotherapy plus ipilimumab. Some clones in this sample may be carry-over from other donors' samples.

The rearrangement joins TRBV19 to TRBJ1-1; tentative D call: TRBD1 (6 bases). This CDR3 comprises 16 residues. Trimming shortened V by 5 bases and J by 6 bases, and 22 bases separated the two germline ends. Germline V lookup: CDR1 LNHDA, CDR2 SQIVND (reference sequence). The CDR3 protein is CASSPPPGQPEAEAFF. The CDR3 nucleotides read TGTGCCAGTAGTCCGCCACCGGGACAACCGGAGGCTGAAGCTTTCTTT.

The rearrangement links TRBV5-4 to TRBJ2-7, with D maybe TRBD1 (5 bases). This CDR3 spans 15 amino acids. V was clipped by 4 bases and J by 4 bases, with 18 bases between them. Per germline, CDR1 SGHNT and CDR2 YYREEE (reference sequence). Here the CDR3 DNA reads TGTGCCAGCAGCCTCTACGACAGTCTGGTATACGAGCAGTACTTC. Its translation is CASSLYDSLVYEQYF.

The chain couples TRBV7-9 to TRBJ2-7; TRBD1 is a possible D gene (6 bases). Germline V gene data show CDR1 as SEHNR and CDR2 as FQNEAQ (reference sequence). With 4 bases removed from V and 4 bases from J, the gap between germline ends came to 20 bases. This CDR3 region has 16 residues. This CDR3 is CASSSGQTGIVYEQYF. CDR3 DNA sequence: TGTGCCAGCAGCTCCGGACAGACCGGAATAGTATACGAGCAGTACTTC.

This clone came up once. This rearrangement joins TRBV11-2 to TRBJ1-4; D is uncertain. The CDR3 covers 15 residues. The germline V gene has CDR1 SGHAT and CDR2 FQNNGV. The germline V and J ends were trimmed by 1 base and 2 bases, with 8 bases remaining between them. The CDR3: CASSLGEFTNEKLFF. The DNA of the CDR3 is TGTGCCAGCAGCTTAGGGGAGTTTACTAATGAAAAACTGTTTTTT.

This chain uses TRBV28 with TRBJ1-1, with D maybe TRBD1 (5 bases). Germline V gene sequence: CDR1 MDHEN, CDR2 SYDVKM. Trimming shortened V by 6 bases and J by 5 bases, and 19 bases separated the two germline ends. CDR3 length: 15 residues. The CDR3 is CASSPYQGSYTEAFF. CDR3 bases: TGTGCCAGCAGCCCCTATCAGGGATCTTATACTGAAGCTTTCTTT.

This chain uses TRBV7-8 with TRBJ2-5; 7 bases line up with TRBD1. V dropped 6 bases and J dropped 1; count of bases not matched to a gene: 14. The CDR3 consists of 17 residues. CDR1 is SGHVS and CDR2 is FQNEAQ in the germline V gene. As DNA, the CDR3 is TGTGCCAGCAGTCAAGGAATTCTCCGGGACAGCCAAGAGACCCAGTACTTC. It is translated as CASSQGILRDSQETQYF.

The chain is built from TRBV19 and TRBJ1-6, with unresolved D. V was shortened by 2 bases and J by 7 bases, with 6 bases between the two germline ends. The germline V gene has CDR1 LNHDA and CDR2 SQIVND (reference sequence). CDR3 length: 13 amino acids. CDR3 nucleotides: TGTGCCAGTAGTATACAGAAAAATTCACCCCTCCACTTT. As protein: CASSIQKNSPLHF.

The rearrangement joins TRBV7-3 to TRBJ1-1; 7 bases fit TRBD1. The CDR3 has 13 residues. Germline loops: CDR1 SGHTA, CDR2 FQGTGA. The V and J ends lost 5 bases and 8 bases, in that order; junction bases with no gene match: 8. This chain's CDR3 is CASSPHYRGEAFF. DNA for the CDR3: TGTGCCAGCAGCCCCCATTACAGGGGAGAAGCTTTCTTT.

This chain connects TRBV28 to TRBJ2-3, with 9 bases aligning to TRBD2. The CDR3 has 17 residues. The J segment lost 4 bases and the V segment lost 2 bases, leaving 10 bases of the junction unmatched. The V gene's germline CDR1 is MDHEN and CDR2 SYDVKM. The CDR3 protein is CASSLGLGGGAADTQYF. The CDR3 DNA sequence: TGTGCCAGCAGTTTAGGCTTGGGCGGGGGGGCTGCAGATACGCAGTATTTT.

The CDR3 spells CATKALAGVETQYF. The CDR3 DNA reads TGTGCCACGAAGGCACTAGCGGGGGTTGAGACCCAGTACTTC. The rearrangement uses TRBV2 and TRBJ2-5; 11 nucleotides align to TRBD2. CDR1 SNHLY and CDR2 FYNNEI come from the germline V gene. CDR3 length equals 14 residues. J gave up 5 bases and V 10 bases, and 9 bases lay outside the gene matches.

The V and J genes are TRBV6-5 and TRBJ2-7, with TRBD2 matching 16 bases. Germline lookup yields CDR1 MNHEY and CDR2 SVGAGI. This CDR3 is built from 14 residues. The V and J ends lost 10 bases and 7 bases, in that order; junction bases with no gene match: 7. The CDR3 DNA sequence: TGTGCCATCGGGACTAGCGGGAGGGCAGAGGAGCAGTACTTC. The encoded protein is CAIGTSGRAEEQYF.

This chain uses TRBV27 with TRBJ2-5, with 11 bases identical to TRBD1. V dropped 8 bases and J dropped 2; count of bases not matched to a gene: 13. Germline assignment: CDR1 MNHEY and CDR2 SMNVEV (reference sequence). The CDR3 is 17 residues long. The CDR3 DNA sequence: TGTGCCAGCTGGTCCCATGGGGGGACAGGGGGACAAGAGACCCAGTACTTC. Translating gives CASWSHGGTGGQETQYF.

The V and J genes are TRBV19 and TRBJ1-2, with TRBD1 identical over 10 bases. With V trimmed by 7 bases and J by 2 bases, 7 bases remained unmatched. Per germline, CDR1 LNHDA and CDR2 SQIVND (reference sequence). The CDR3 sequence is 15 residues long. CDR3 protein: CASNLPGQGNYGYTF. The DNA of the CDR3 is TGTGCCAGTAACCTACCGGGACAGGGGAACTATGGCTACACCTTC.

V gene TRBV10-2 combines with J gene TRBJ2-7, with 10 bases lining up with TRBD1. Looked up from germline, CDR1 is WSHSY and CDR2 is SAAADI. The CDR3 totals 12 residues. V was clipped by 8 bases and J by 3 bases; unmatched bases: 1. CDR3 bases: TGCGCCAGCCGGGACAGGGGCTACGAGCAGTACTTC. Translated: CASRDRGYEQYF.

This chain links TRBV6-5 with TRBJ2-3, with D perhaps matching TRBD1 (5 bases). V was cut by 10 bases and J by 0 bases, with 17 bases left in between. The CDR3 is 15 amino acids. Germline V gene data show CDR1 as MNHEY and CDR2 as SVGAGI. Written as DNA, the CDR3 is TGTGCCACCACCAAGGGGCGACCTAGCACAGATACGCAGTATTTT. Its protein is CATTKGRPSTDTQYF.

The chain is built from TRBV11-2 and TRBJ2-7; 7 bases agree with TRBD2. This CDR3 has 13 amino acids. Germline-derived CDR1 and CDR2 are SGHAT and FQNNGV. Unmatched junction bases numbered 3, after V lost 5 bases and J lost 2 bases. CDR3 sequence reads: CASSRGLAYEQYF. The CDR3 DNA follows: TGTGCCAGCAGCCGAGGACTAGCCTACGAGCAGTACTTC.

The chain links TRBV6-1 to TRBJ2-5; D perhaps matches TRBD1 (5 bases). V was clipped by 1 base and J by 1 base, with 7 bases between them. The CDR3 is made up of 14 amino acids. The V gene's germline CDR1 is MNHNS and CDR2 SASEGT. The CDR3 nucleotides read TGTGCCAGCAGTGAAGGGGGCAGCCAAGAGACCCAGTACTTC. Translation gives CASSEGGSQETQYF.

The sample holds one count of this clone. The chain carries TRBV6-1 and TRBJ2-5; 8 nucleotides line up with TRBD1. Germline values: CDR1 MNHNS, CDR2 SASEGT. V shed 5 bases and J 5 bases; nucleotides not matched to a gene: 7. The CDR3 is 14 amino acids. The CDR3 is CASSYYTGGETQYF. The CDR3 region has the DNA TGTGCCAGCAGTTATTACACAGGGGGGGAGACCCAGTACTTC.

V usage is TRBV4-3 and J usage is TRBJ1-4; D ambiguous. Trimming removed 1 base from V and 7 bases from J, with 7 bases in between. The CDR3 length is 13 residues. Germline V gives CDR1 LGHNA, CDR2 YSLEER. Here the CDR3 reads CASSQVNGEKLFF. The DNA of the CDR3 is TGCGCCAGCAGCCAAGTGAACGGTGAAAAACTGTTTTTT.

The CDR3 DNA is TGTGCCAGTACCGACTCTCCGGGGACAGTTAAACTGTTTTTT. The encoded protein is CASTDSPGTVKLFF. This sequence joins TRBV19 and TRBJ1-4, with 7 positions matching TRBD1. CDR1 and CDR2 (germline): LNHDA, SQIVND (reference sequence). Trimming removed 7 bases from V and 11 bases from J; junction bases left unmatched: 13. The CDR3 runs 14 residues. Full variable domain (remainder filled in from reference TRBV19 and TRBJ1-4): DGGITQSPKYLFRKEGQNVTLSCEQNLNHDAMYWYRQDPGQGLRLIYYSQIVNDFQKGDIAEGYSVSREKKESFPLTVTSAQKNPTAFYLCASTDSPGTVKLFFGSGTQLSVL.